This is a list of T cell receptor beta chains from one sample in a study of blood T cells in healthy people across ages. TCRdb reanalysed the 5' RACE reads using MiXCR and keeps one entry per CDR3 protein. The profile shows roughly 2 million distinct CDR3 sequences, around 50% of them singletons. The sequencing sample was made of blood. Every receptor here comes from a woman in her thirties or forties in good health. CDR3s include the opening cysteine and the closing phenylalanine or tryptophan. D genes are given only for firm matches. Expanded clones are given a class, and other clones once, few, many or no size at all.

CDR3: CASSFWRGGSYNEQFF; DNA: TGTGCCAGCAGTTTCTGGCGGGGGGGCTCCTACAATGAGCAGTTCTTC; V: TRBV12-3/TRBV12-4; D: TRBD2; length: 16; J: TRBJ2-1; size: few
CDR3: CASSLATLYNEQFF; DNA: TGCGCCAGCAGCTTGGCCACCTTATACAATGAGCAGTTCTTC; V: TRBV5-1; D: .; length: 14; J: TRBJ2-1; size: .
CDR3: CASSHWAGETYEQYF; DNA: TGTGCCAGCAGTCATTGGGCAGGGGAGACCTACGAGCAGTACTTC; V: TRBV7-6; D: .; length: 15; J: TRBJ2-7; size: .
CDR3: CASSFVGQGGGAFF; DNA: TGTGCCAGCAGCTTTGTCGGACAGGGAGGTGGAGCTTTCTTT; V: TRBV7-9; D: TRBD1; length: 14; J: TRBJ1-1; size: .
CDR3: CASSLAEYGTSYLTDTQYF; DNA: TGTGCCAGCAGCTTAGCTGAATATGGGACTAGCTATCTTACAGATACGCAGTATTTT; V: TRBV7-2; D: TRBD2; length: 19; J: TRBJ2-3; size: .
CDR3: CASQIGDSRGYGYTF; DNA: TGTGCCAGTCAAATCGGGGACAGTCGGGGGTACGGCTACACCTTC; V: TRBV12-3/TRBV12-4; D: TRBD1; length: 15; J: TRBJ1-2; size: .
CDR3: CRGGTGPYEQYF; DNA: TGCAGGGGAGGGACAGGGCCCTACGAGCAGTACTTC; V: TRBV20-1; D: TRBD1; length: 12; J: TRBJ2-7; size: .
CDR3: CASSITGDTDTQYF; DNA: TGTGCCAGCAGTATCACAGGGGACACAGATACGCAGTATTTT; V: TRBV6-6; D: TRBD1; length: 14; J: TRBJ2-3; size: few
CDR3: CASSSGDSYNEQFF; DNA: TGTGCCAGCAGTTCCGGCGACAGCTACAATGAGCAGTTCTTC; V: TRBV28; D: .; length: 14; J: TRBJ2-1; size: few
CDR3: CASSPWGVQETQYF; DNA: TGTGCCAGCAGTCCGTGGGGGGTCCAAGAGACCCAGTACTTC; V: TRBV2; D: .; length: 14; J: TRBJ2-5; size: .
CDR3: CASSLDSGLAGETNEQFF; DNA: TGTGCCAGCAGCTTAGATTCGGGGCTAGCGGGGGAAACCAATGAGCAGTTCTTC; V: TRBV7-8; D: TRBD2; length: 18; J: TRBJ2-1; size: few
CDR3: CASSPPRGIGYGYTF; DNA: TGTGCCAGCAGTCCGCCCAGGGGGATCGGCTATGGCTACACCTTC; V: TRBV28; D: TRBD1; length: 15; J: TRBJ1-2; size: .
CDR3: CASGQGRVRNTEAFF; DNA: TGCGCCAGCGGCCAAGGTAGAGTAAGAAATACTGAAGCTTTCTTT; V: TRBV4-3; D: .; length: 15; J: TRBJ1-1; size: .
CDR3: CASSLGASGIYNEQFF; DNA: TGCGCCAGCAGCTTGGGAGCCAGCGGGATATACAATGAGCAGTTCTTC; V: TRBV5-1; D: TRBD2; length: 16; J: TRBJ2-1; size: .
CDR3: CASSLNMGQGEAFF; DNA: TGTGCCAGCAGCTTGAATATGGGACAGGGTGAAGCTTTCTTT; V: TRBV5-6; D: TRBD1; length: 14; J: TRBJ1-1; size: .
CDR3: CASTTGFTRAKNIQYF; DNA: TGTGCCAGCACCACGGGGTTCACCCGAGCCAAAAACATTCAGTACTTC; V: TRBV21-1; D: .; length: 16; J: TRBJ2-4; size: .
CDR3: CSVVGQGNYGYTF; DNA: TGCAGCGTCGTTGGACAGGGCAACTATGGCTACACCTTC; V: TRBV29-1; D: TRBD1; length: 13; J: TRBJ1-2; size: few
CDR3: CASSEAGEKLFF; DNA: TGTGCCAGCAGTGAGGCCGGGGAAAAACTGTTTTTT; V: TRBV28; D: .; length: 12; J: TRBJ1-4; size: once
CDR3: CASSLVRGANEQFF; DNA: TGCGCCAGCAGCTTGGTGAGGGGGGCGAATGAGCAGTTCTTC; V: TRBV5-1; D: .; length: 14; J: TRBJ2-1; size: .
CDR3: CASIGSTQETQYF; DNA: TGTGCCAGCATTGGGTCTACTCAAGAGACCCAGTACTTC; V: TRBV6-6; D: .; length: 13; J: TRBJ2-5; size: .
CDR3: CASSLSGQGRLAKNIQYF; DNA: TGTGCCAGCAGTTTAAGCGGACAGGGGCGACTAGCCAAAAACATTCAGTACTTC; V: TRBV28; D: TRBD1; length: 18; J: TRBJ2-4; size: few